This T cell receptor (beta chain) was identified during a study of blood T cell repertoires in COVID-19. Generated by immunoSEQ multiplex PCR, the TCRdb table keeps only in-frame clones and is missing some. This repertoire shows just over 300,000 clones, 75% to 90% found once; its top ten account for roughly 2%. The V gene's germline CDR1 is SEHNR and CDR2 FQNEAQ (reference sequence). V was cut by 6 bases and J by 3 bases, with 11 bases left in between. This CDR3 spans 13 amino acids. Sequencing was performed on peripheral blood. The gene calls are TRBV7-9 and TRBJ2-5; D call uncertain. This TCR derives from a man younger than 35 with active or convalescent COVID-19. The CDR3 DNA reads TGTGCCAGCAGGAATCTACCGGAAGAGACCCAGTACTTC. Protein sequence: CASRNLPEETQYF.